These T cell receptor beta chains were read from a single sample in a study of blood T cell repertoires in COVID-19. Here immunoSEQ multiplex PCR was the method, and the copy in TCRdb shows in-frame clones only, minus some. The sample records approximately 76,000 clones, approximately 88% being singletons. The sample taken for sequencing was peripheral blood. Source of these receptors: a young man with acute or convalescent COVID-19. The CDR3 runs from the conserved cysteine through the conserved F or W. Each record gives: D gene, J gene, V gene, clone size, CDR3 DNA, CDR3 protein. A D gene is named only where the DNA matches it firmly. The listing skips clone size in some rows; elsewhere it reads once, few, many or a size class.

>TRBD1|TRBJ1-6|TRBV28|few
TGTGCCAGCAGTTCCATCGACAGGGAAAATTCACCCCTCCACTTT
CASSSIDRENSPLHF
>.|TRBJ2-3|TRBV7-2|.
TGTGCCAGCAGCTTCACCCGAGACACAGATACGCAGTATTTT
CASSFTRDTDTQYF
>.|TRBJ2-5|TRBV2|.
TGTGCCAGCACGAGAGACTACAGAGAGACCCAGTACTTC
CASTRDYRETQYF
>TRBD1|TRBJ1-5|TRBV18|once
TGTGCCAGCTCAAGACAGGGAGAACAGCCCCAGCATTTT
CASSRQGEQPQHF
>.|TRBJ1-1|TRBV18|.
TGTGCCAGCTCACCGTTGGATCGGGCGGGCACTGAAGCTTTCTTT
CASSPLDRAGTEAFF
>TRBD2|TRBJ2-1|TRBV11-2|.
TGTGCCAGCAGCTTCCCGGCGGGAGTAAAAGAGCAGTTCTTC
CASSFPAGVKEQFF
>TRBD1|TRBJ2-1|TRBV7-2|.
TGTGCCAGCAGCTTAGCCCACAGGGGGAGAGCCCACAATGAGCAGTTCTTC
CASSLAHRGRAHNEQFF
>.|TRBJ1-5|TRBV6-6|.
TGTGCCAGCAGTTACGGGGCAGACAATCAGCCCCAGCATTTT
CASSYGADNQPQHF
>TRBD2|TRBJ2-7|TRBV15|.
TGTGCCACCAGCAGAAGGACTAGCGGGAGGTACGAGCAGTACTTC
CATSRRTSGRYEQYF
>.|TRBJ1-3|TRBV19|.
TGTGCCACTAAGGACAGTCCGGGCTCTGGAAACACCATATATTTT
CATKDSPGSGNTIYF
>TRBD2|TRBJ2-1|TRBV7-6|.
TGTGCCAGCAGCGGAGGACTAGCGGGACCGTACAATGAGCAGTTCTTC
CASSGGLAGPYNEQFF
>.|TRBJ2-3|TRBV29-1|.
TGCAGCGGTAGTCCCGACACAGATACGCAGTATTTT
CSGSPDTDTQYF
>TRBD2|TRBJ2-5|TRBV11-2|once
TGTGCCAGCAGCTTTTCTAGCGGGGTGTCAGAGACCCAGTACTTC
CASSFSSGVSETQYF
>TRBD1|TRBJ2-7|TRBV4-1|once
TGCGCCAGCAGCCCTGGACAGGGGGCGCGGTACGAGCAGTACTTC
CASSPGQGARYEQYF
>TRBD1|TRBJ2-7|TRBV9|.
TGTGCCAGCAGCGTAGGGGGGACAGGGGCATCCTACGAGCAGTACTTC
CASSVGGTGASYEQYF
>TRBD2|TRBJ2-3|TRBV4-3|.
TGCGCCAGCAGCCCGGGACCTAGCGGAACCACAGATACGCAGTATTTT
CASSPGPSGTTDTQYF
>.|TRBJ2-7|TRBV18|.
TGTGCCAGCTCACTCGGGACTGACTACGAGCAGTACTTC
CASSLGTDYEQYF
>.|TRBJ2-1|TRBV5-6|.
TGTGCCAGCAGCCACGCGGCGGCCAATGAGCAGTTCTTC
CASSHAAANEQFF
>TRBD2|TRBJ2-5|TRBV28|.
TGTGCCAGCAGTTTAACAGCGGGAGCCCAAGAGACCCAGTACTTC
CASSLTAGAQETQYF
>TRBD1|TRBJ1-2|TRBV19|.
TGTGCCACGGGACAGGGGCTTGAGGGCTACACCTTC
CATGQGLEGYTF
>.|TRBJ1-2|TRBV29-1|few
TGCAGCGTGGACATCCGCCCCTATGGCTACACCTTC
CSVDIRPYGYTF
>TRBD2|TRBJ2-5|TRBV6-6|.
TGTGCCAGCAGCCGACTAGCCCAAGAGACCCAGTACTTC
CASSRLAQETQYF
>TRBD2|TRBJ2-7|TRBV5-5|.
TGTGCCAGCAGCCGACGTTGGAGTAGCGGGAGCTACGAGCAGTACTTC
CASSRRWSSGSYEQYF
>.|TRBJ2-7|TRBV7-2|.
TGTGCCAGCAGCTTAGCTGGCAGGGGATACGAGCAGTACTTC
CASSLAGRGYEQYF
>.|TRBJ1-4|TRBV14|.
TGTGCCAGCAGCCGCGCCGGGAATACTAATGAAAAACTGTTTTTT
CASSRAGNTNEKLFF
>.|TRBJ2-1|TRBV28|few
TGTGCCAGCAGTCCATCCAATGAGCAGTTCTTC
CASSPSNEQFF
>TRBD2|TRBJ2-3|TRBV3-1/TRBV3-2|.
TGTGCCAGCAGCCCCGGGACTAGCGGGAGAGGTATAAGGGATACGCAGTATTTT
CASSPGTSGRGIRDTQYF
>.|TRBJ1-5|TRBV30|.
TGTGCCTGGGAACCAGGGGCGGGTCAGCCCCAGCATTTT
CAWEPGAGQPQHF
>TRBD2|TRBJ2-1|TRBV11-2|.
TGTGCCAGCAGCTTATACCCCTTAAGCGGGAGGGCTGACAATGAGCAGTTCTTC
CASSLYPLSGRADNEQFF
>.|TRBJ2-5|TRBV4-3|.
TGCGCCAGCAGCCAAGACCCAGCGGGTACTCAAGAGACCCAGTACTTC
CASSQDPAGTQETQYF
>.|TRBJ2-2|TRBV12-3/TRBV12-4|.
TGTGCCAGCAAAAAGCAGAACACCGGGGAGCTGTTTTTT
CASKKQNTGELFF
>.|TRBJ1-2|TRBV7-9|.
TGTGCCAGCGGACAAGCTAACTATGGCTACACCTTC
CASGQANYGYTF
>.|TRBJ1-5|TRBV3-1/TRBV3-2|once
TGTGCCAGCAGCCCCGAAGGGGTCATTCCGGGCAATCAGCCCCAGCATTTT
CASSPEGVIPGNQPQHF
>.|TRBJ1-5|TRBV4-1|.
TGCGCCAGCAGCCAAGACCCACTGGGCTACGGGGGTCAGCCCCAGCATTTT
CASSQDPLGYGGQPQHF
>TRBD1|TRBJ1-2|TRBV18|few
TGTGCCAGCTCACCAATATCCGGGACAGGGGGCAACTATGGCTACACCTTC
CASSPISGTGGNYGYTF
>.|TRBJ1-5|TRBV28|.
TGTGCCAGCAGTTCTTCAGGGTCCGGTCAGCCCCAGCATTTT
CASSSSGSGQPQHF
>.|TRBJ2-1|TRBV11-3|.
TGTGCCAGCAGCTTAGATAGAGTAGCAAATGAGCAGTTCTTC
CASSLDRVANEQFF
>TRBD2|TRBJ2-3|TRBV10-2|.
TGCGCCAGCAGTGGCAGGACTAGCGGGACAGATACGCAGTATTTT
CASSGRTSGTDTQYF
>TRBD2|TRBJ2-6|TRBV18|.
TGTGCCAGCTCTAGGGACTACTCTGGGGCCAACGTCCTGACTTTC
CASSRDYSGANVLTF
>TRBD1|TRBJ1-2|TRBV20-1|.
TGCAGTGCTAGTACAGGGGGCCTAGCTAACTATGGCTACACCTTC
CSASTGGLANYGYTF
>.|TRBJ2-5|TRBV18|.
TGTGCCAGCTCACGCGGACAACTCCAAGAGACCCAGTACTTC
CASSRGQLQETQYF
>.|TRBJ1-1|TRBV28|.
TGTGCCAGCAGTCCAACAGGGTGGGGCACTGAAGCTTTCTTT
CASSPTGWGTEAFF
>.|TRBJ2-7|TRBV3-1/TRBV3-2|.
TGTGCCAGCAGCCAAGGACAGGCCTACGAGCAGTACTTC
CASSQGQAYEQYF
>TRBD1|TRBJ2-3|TRBV30|.
TGTGCCTGGAGCGCGGGACAGGGGCGAGCAGAGTATTTT
CAWSAGQGRAEYF
>.|TRBJ2-2|TRBV6-5|.
TGTGCCAGCAGGCCTAACTTACGTAACTCTAGGGAGCTGTTTTTT
CASRPNLRNSRELFF
>TRBD1|TRBJ1-4|TRBV7-9|.
TGTGCCAGCAGCCCCGAAGGGACAGGGCCTAATGAAAAACTGTTTTTT
CASSPEGTGPNEKLFF
>.|TRBJ1-2|TRBV5-1|.
TGCGCCAGCAGCTTGGACAGGACCTATGGCTACACCTTC
CASSLDRTYGYTF
>.|TRBJ2-1|TRBV6-5|.
TGTGCCGCCGAGGGAGGATCGAATTTAAATGAGCAGTTCTTC
CAAEGGSNLNEQFF
>.|TRBJ2-5|TRBV27|.
TGTGCCAGCAGTTCCCTACTAGCACAAGAGACCCAGTACTTC
CASSSLLAQETQYF
>TRBD1|TRBJ1-1|TRBV29-1|once
TGCAGCGTCGGACAGGGGAACACTGAAGCTTTCTTT
CSVGQGNTEAFF
>.|TRBJ1-6|TRBV27|.
TGTGCCAGCAGTTCAGGACTCGGGGAGCCTCTATATTCACCCCTCCACTTT
CASSSGLGEPLYSPLHF